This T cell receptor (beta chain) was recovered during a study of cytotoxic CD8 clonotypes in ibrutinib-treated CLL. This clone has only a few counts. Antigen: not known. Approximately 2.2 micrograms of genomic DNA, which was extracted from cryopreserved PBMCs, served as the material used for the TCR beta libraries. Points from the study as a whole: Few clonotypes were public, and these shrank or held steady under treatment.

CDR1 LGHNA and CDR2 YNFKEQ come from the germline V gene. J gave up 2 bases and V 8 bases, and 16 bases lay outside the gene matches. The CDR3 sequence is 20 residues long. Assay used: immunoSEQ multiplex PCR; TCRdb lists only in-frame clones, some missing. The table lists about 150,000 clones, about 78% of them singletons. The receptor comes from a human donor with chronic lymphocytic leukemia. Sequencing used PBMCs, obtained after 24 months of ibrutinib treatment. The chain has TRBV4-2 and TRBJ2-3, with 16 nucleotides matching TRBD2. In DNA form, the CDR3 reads TGTGCCAGCTCCCCGGGGACTAGCGGGGGGGCTGGCAATCCCACAGATACGCAGTATTTT. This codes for CASSPGTSGGAGNPTDTQYF.